These T cell receptor beta chains were read from a single sample in a study of neurological immune-mediated disorders. A single record per CDR3 protein comes from TCRdb applying MiXCR to the 5' RACE reads. The sample lists about 74,000 distinct CDR3 sequences, less than 5.5% seen once, with around 6.8% in the top ten. Material: PBMCs. The source of these receptors is a man aged 18 to 29 with multiple sclerosis. Both conserved end residues are part of each CDR3. Each record gives: V gene, clone size, D gene, J gene, CDR3 DNA, CDR3 protein. The D gene is left open where the match is weak. Size tells how often a clone was seen (once, few, many) or the class of an expanded clone, and some rows leave it out.

V gene: TRBV2
clone size: -
D gene: -
J gene: TRBJ1-5
CDR3 DNA: TGTGCCAGCCGCGTGGGGGTTAGCAATCAGCCCCAGAATTTT
CDR3 protein: CASRVGVSNQPQNF

V gene: TRBV10-2
clone size: many
D gene: -
J gene: TRBJ1-5
CDR3 DNA: TGCGCCAGCAGTGGTGAGGGACCCACATCGGGCAATCAGCCCCAGCATTTT
CDR3 protein: CASSGEGPTSGNQPQHF

V gene: TRBV20-1
clone size: many
D gene: TRBD2
J gene: TRBJ2-3
CDR3 DNA: TGCAGTGCTACCCGGGGGGGAGTTCGTACAGATACGCAGTATTTT
CDR3 protein: CSATRGGVRTDTQYF

V gene: TRBV5-4
clone size: many
D gene: TRBD1
J gene: TRBJ2-2
CDR3 DNA: TGTGCCAGCAGCAGATCCGGGACAGGGAACACCGGGGAGCTGTTTTTT
CDR3 protein: CASSRSGTGNTGELFF

V gene: TRBV19
clone size: many
D gene: -
J gene: TRBJ2-3
CDR3 DNA: TGTGCCAGTAGTCCCGGGGATAGGACAGATACGCAGTATTTT
CDR3 protein: CASSPGDRTDTQYF

V gene: TRBV9
clone size: many
D gene: -
J gene: TRBJ2-7
CDR3 DNA: TGTGCCAGCAGCGGGGACCAGGGCTACGAGCAGTACTTC
CDR3 protein: CASSGDQGYEQYF

V gene: TRBV7-7
clone size: many
D gene: TRBD2
J gene: TRBJ2-5
CDR3 DNA: TGTGCTAGCAGCTTGAGACTAGCTAAGGAGACCCAGTACTTC
CDR3 protein: CASSLRLAKETQYF

V gene: TRBV5-6
clone size: many
D gene: -
J gene: TRBJ1-1
CDR3 DNA: TGTGCCAGCAATGGGGGCACTGAAGCTTTCTTT
CDR3 protein: CASNGGTEAFF

V gene: TRBV25-1
clone size: many
D gene: TRBD1
J gene: TRBJ2-1
CDR3 DNA: TGTGCCAGCGGACAGGGACGGAGCTCCTACAATGAGCAGTTCTTC
CDR3 protein: CASGQGRSSYNEQFF

V gene: TRBV20-1
clone size: many
D gene: -
J gene: TRBJ1-6
CDR3 DNA: TGCAGTGCTAGATTCCCCGGACCCAATAATTCACCCCTCCACTTT
CDR3 protein: CSARFPGPNNSPLHF

V gene: TRBV12-3/TRBV12-4
clone size: many
D gene: -
J gene: TRBJ2-6
CDR3 DNA: TGTGCCAGCAGGTGGCTTTCTGGGGCCAACGTCCTGACTTTC
CDR3 protein: CASRWLSGANVLTF

V gene: TRBV29-1
clone size: many
D gene: -
J gene: TRBJ2-5
CDR3 DNA: TGCAGCGTTGAAGCGGGGAGGGGGGCAGAGACCCAGTACTTC
CDR3 protein: CSVEAGRGAETQYF

V gene: TRBV27
clone size: many
D gene: -
J gene: TRBJ1-5
CDR3 DNA: TGTGCCAGCAGTTTATTTGGGGTTGGGGGAGATCAGCCCCAGAATTTT
CDR3 protein: CASSLFGVGGDQPQNF

V gene: TRBV7-2
clone size: many
D gene: TRBD2
J gene: TRBJ2-5
CDR3 DNA: TGTGCCAGCAGCTTAGCCGCTCTAGCGGCAGGCGGGGAGACCCAGTACTTC
CDR3 protein: CASSLAALAAGGETQYF

V gene: TRBV7-6
clone size: many
D gene: TRBD1
J gene: TRBJ2-7
CDR3 DNA: TGTGCCAGCAGCTCGGGACAGGGGGCGTCAGAGCAGTACTTC
CDR3 protein: CASSSGQGASEQYF

V gene: TRBV7-2
clone size: many
D gene: -
J gene: TRBJ1-5
CDR3 DNA: TGTGCCAGCAGCCCCCAGGGTCAGGGGAATCAGCCCCAGAATTTT
CDR3 protein: CASSPQGQGNQPQNF

V gene: TRBV5-1
clone size: many
D gene: -
J gene: TRBJ2-1
CDR3 DNA: TGCGCCAGCTACGTTGATGATACAGGGGGGGAAGAGCAGTTCTTC
CDR3 protein: CASYVDDTGGEEQFF

V gene: TRBV4-3
clone size: many
D gene: TRBD1
J gene: TRBJ2-1
CDR3 DNA: TGCGCCAGCAGCCGACAGGACAGGGAGCGAGCCTACAATGAGCAGTTCTTC
CDR3 protein: CASSRQDRERAYNEQFF

V gene: TRBV11-2
clone size: many
D gene: TRBD2
J gene: TRBJ2-1
CDR3 DNA: TGTGCCAGCAGCTTCTCAGGCGGGGGCTACAATGAGCAGTTCTTC
CDR3 protein: CASSFSGGGYNEQFF

V gene: TRBV20-1
clone size: many
D gene: -
J gene: TRBJ2-1
CDR3 DNA: TGCAGTGCTAGAGTTAAGGAGAACAATGAGCAGTTCTTC
CDR3 protein: CSARVKENNEQFF

V gene: TRBV5-6
clone size: many
D gene: -
J gene: TRBJ2-5
CDR3 DNA: TGTGCCAGCAGCCCGTCCGGGGTGGAGACCCAGTACTTC
CDR3 protein: CASSPSGVETQYF

V gene: TRBV7-8
clone size: many
D gene: -
J gene: TRBJ1-5
CDR3 DNA: TGTGCCAGCAGCCCGCAGGGTTTTCAGCCCCAGCATTTT
CDR3 protein: CASSPQGFQPQHF

V gene: TRBV27
clone size: many
D gene: TRBD2
J gene: TRBJ2-1
CDR3 DNA: TGTGCCAGCAGTTTCCACCTGAGCGGGGGTAGCTCCTACAATGAGCAGTTCTTC
CDR3 protein: CASSFHLSGGSSYNEQFF

V gene: TRBV9
clone size: many
D gene: -
J gene: TRBJ2-1
CDR3 DNA: TGTGCCAGCAGCGTCGGGGATGAGCAGTTCTTC
CDR3 protein: CASSVGDEQFF

V gene: TRBV7-9
clone size: many
D gene: TRBD2
J gene: TRBJ2-1
CDR3 DNA: TGTGCCAGCAGCTTAGGTACTAGCGGGAGGGCGGGGAATGAGCAGTTCTTC
CDR3 protein: CASSLGTSGRAGNEQFF

V gene: TRBV10-3
clone size: many
D gene: TRBD1
J gene: TRBJ1-2
CDR3 DNA: TGTGCCATCAGTGAGTCCCGGACAGGCAACTATGGCTACACCTTC
CDR3 protein: CAISESRTGNYGYTF